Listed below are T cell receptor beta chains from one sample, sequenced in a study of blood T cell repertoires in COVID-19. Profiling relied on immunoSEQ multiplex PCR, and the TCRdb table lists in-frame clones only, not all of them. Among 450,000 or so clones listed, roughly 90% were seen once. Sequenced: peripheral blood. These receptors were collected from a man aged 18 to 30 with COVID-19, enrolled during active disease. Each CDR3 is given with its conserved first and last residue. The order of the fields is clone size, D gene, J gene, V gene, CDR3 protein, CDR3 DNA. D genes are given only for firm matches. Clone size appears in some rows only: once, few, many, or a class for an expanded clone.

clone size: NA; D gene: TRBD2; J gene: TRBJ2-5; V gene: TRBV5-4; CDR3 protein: CASSQGAGGTGETQYF; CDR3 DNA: TGTGCCAGCAGCCAAGGAGCGGGAGGAACGGGAGAGACCCAGTACTTC
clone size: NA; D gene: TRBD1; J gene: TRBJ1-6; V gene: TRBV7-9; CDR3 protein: CASSWDSTNSPLHF; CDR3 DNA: TGTGCCAGCAGCTGGGACAGTACTAATTCACCCCTCCACTTT
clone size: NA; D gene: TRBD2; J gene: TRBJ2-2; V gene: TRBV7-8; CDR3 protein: CASSLGVAGGRTGELFF; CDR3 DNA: TGTGCCAGCAGCTTAGGGGTAGCGGGGGGGCGAACCGGGGAGCTGTTTTTT
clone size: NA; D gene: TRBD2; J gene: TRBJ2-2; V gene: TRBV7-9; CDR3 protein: CASSPIQRGNTGELFF; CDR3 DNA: TGTGCCAGCAGCCCTATACAGCGGGGGAACACCGGGGAGCTGTTTTTT
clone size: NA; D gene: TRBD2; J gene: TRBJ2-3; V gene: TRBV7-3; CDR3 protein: CASSWREGDTQYF; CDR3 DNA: TGTGCCAGCAGCTGGCGGGAGGGAGATACGCAGTATTTT
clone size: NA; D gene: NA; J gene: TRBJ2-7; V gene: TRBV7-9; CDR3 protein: CASSLAGRPPYEQYF; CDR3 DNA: TGTGCCAGCAGCTTAGCGGGCAGACCCCCCTACGAGCAGTACTTC
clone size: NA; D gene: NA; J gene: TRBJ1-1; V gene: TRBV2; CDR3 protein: CASSEAGGARAFF; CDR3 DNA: TGTGCCAGCAGTGAAGCAGGGGGGGCCAGGGCTTTCTTT
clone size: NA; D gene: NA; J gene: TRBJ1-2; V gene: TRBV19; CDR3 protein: CAISRGDLGYTF; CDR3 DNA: TGTGCCATCTCTCGGGGAGACTTGGGCTACACCTTC
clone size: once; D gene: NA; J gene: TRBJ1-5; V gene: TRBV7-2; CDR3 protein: CASSLNSDTGSNQPQHF; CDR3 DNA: TGTGCCAGCAGCTTAAACTCAGACACCGGTAGCAATCAGCCCCAGCATTTT
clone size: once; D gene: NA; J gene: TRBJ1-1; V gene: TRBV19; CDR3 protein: CASSPTGGGTEAFF; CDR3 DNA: TGTGCCAGTAGTCCTACGGGGGGGGGCACTGAAGCTTTCTTT
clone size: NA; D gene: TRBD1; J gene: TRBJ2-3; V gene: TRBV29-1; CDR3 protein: CSKAQGPGTDTQYF; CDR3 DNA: TGCAGCAAGGCACAGGGGCCGGGCACAGATACGCAGTATTTT
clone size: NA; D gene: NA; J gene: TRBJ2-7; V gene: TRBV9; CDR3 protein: CASSAGHAYEQYF; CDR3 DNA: TGTGCCAGCAGCGCGGGACATGCCTACGAGCAGTACTTC
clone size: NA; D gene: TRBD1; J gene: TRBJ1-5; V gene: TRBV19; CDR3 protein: CASSTGQGYFVLRGNNQPQHF; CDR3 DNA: TGTGCCAGTAGTACCGGACAGGGTTATTTTGTACTCCGGGGAAATAATCAGCCCCAGCATTTT
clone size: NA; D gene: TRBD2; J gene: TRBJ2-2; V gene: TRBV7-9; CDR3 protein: CASSSSGRIGELFF; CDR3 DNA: TGTGCCAGCAGCTCAAGCGGGAGGATCGGGGAGCTGTTTTTT
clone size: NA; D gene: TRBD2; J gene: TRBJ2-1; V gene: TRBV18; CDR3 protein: CASSSLAGDYNEQFF; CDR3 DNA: TGTGCCAGCTCATCACTAGCGGGGGACTACAATGAGCAGTTCTTC
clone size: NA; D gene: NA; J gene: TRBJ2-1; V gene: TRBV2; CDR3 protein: CASSDQRSYNEQFF; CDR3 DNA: TGTGCCAGCAGTGACCAGCGGTCCTACAATGAGCAGTTCTTC
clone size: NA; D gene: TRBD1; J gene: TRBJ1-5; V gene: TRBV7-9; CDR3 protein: CASSRTGVNQPQHF; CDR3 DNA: TGTGCCAGCAGCCGGACAGGGGTCAATCAGCCCCAGCATTTT
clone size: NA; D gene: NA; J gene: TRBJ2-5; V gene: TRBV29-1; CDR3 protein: CSVARSTEGTQYF; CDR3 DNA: TGCAGCGTCGCCCGGTCCACTGAGGGGACCCAGTACTTC
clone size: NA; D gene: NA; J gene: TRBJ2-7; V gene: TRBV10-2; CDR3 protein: CASSEWRVSRTKGSYYEQYF; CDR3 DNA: TGCGCCAGCAGTGAGTGGAGAGTATCCCGGACAAAGGGTTCGTACTACGAGCAGTACTTC
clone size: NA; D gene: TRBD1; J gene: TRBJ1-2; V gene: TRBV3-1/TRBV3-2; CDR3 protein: CASSQTGFGYTF; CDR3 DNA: TGTGCCAGCAGCCAGACAGGGTTCGGCTACACCTTC
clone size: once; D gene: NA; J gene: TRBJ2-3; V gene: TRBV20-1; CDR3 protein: CSALSTDTQYF; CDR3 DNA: TGCAGTGCTCTCAGCACAGATACGCAGTATTTT
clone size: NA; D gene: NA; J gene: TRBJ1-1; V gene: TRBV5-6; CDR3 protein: CASSPRGGDRAFF; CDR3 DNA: TGTGCCAGCAGCCCCAGGGGTGGGGATCGGGCTTTCTTT
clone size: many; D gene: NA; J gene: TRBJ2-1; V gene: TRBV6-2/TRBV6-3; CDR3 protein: CASSSDSSYNEQFF; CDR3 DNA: TGTGCCAGCAGCTCCGACAGCTCCTACAATGAGCAGTTCTTC
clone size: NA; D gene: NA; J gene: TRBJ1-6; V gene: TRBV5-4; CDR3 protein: CASSFGVNSPLHF; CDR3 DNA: TGTGCCAGCAGCTTTGGAGTGAATTCACCCCTCCACTTT
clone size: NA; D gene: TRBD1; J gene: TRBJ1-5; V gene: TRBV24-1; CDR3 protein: CATSEGDRGYNQPQHF; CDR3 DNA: TGTGCCACCAGTGAAGGGGACAGAGGTTACAATCAGCCCCAGCATTTT
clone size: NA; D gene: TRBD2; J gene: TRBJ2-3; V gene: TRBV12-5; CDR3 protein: CASRWRESTDTQYF; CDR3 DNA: TGTGCTAGTCGGTGGCGGGAGAGCACAGATACGCAGTATTTT
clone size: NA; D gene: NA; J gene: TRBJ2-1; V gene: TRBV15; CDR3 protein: CATSRLTSYNEQFF; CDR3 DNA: TGTGCCACCAGCAGACTAACCTCCTACAATGAGCAGTTCTTC
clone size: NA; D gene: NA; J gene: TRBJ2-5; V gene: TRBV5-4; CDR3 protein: CASSGPGQQETQYF; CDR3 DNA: TGTGCCAGCAGCGGACCGGGACAACAAGAGACCCAGTACTTC
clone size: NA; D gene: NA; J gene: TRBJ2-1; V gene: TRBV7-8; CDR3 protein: CASSSRVNEQFF; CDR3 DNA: TGTGCCAGCAGCTCCAGGGTAAATGAGCAGTTCTTC
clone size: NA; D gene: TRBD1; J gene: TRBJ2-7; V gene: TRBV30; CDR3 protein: CAWSPSWTGLYEQYF; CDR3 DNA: TGTGCCTGGAGCCCCAGTTGGACAGGCCTCTACGAGCAGTACTTC
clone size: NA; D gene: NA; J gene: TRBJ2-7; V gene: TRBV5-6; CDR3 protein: CASSSQPYEQYF; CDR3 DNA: TGTGCCAGCAGTTCACAGCCTTACGAGCAGTACTTC
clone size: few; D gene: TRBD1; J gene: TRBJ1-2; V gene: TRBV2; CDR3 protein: CASRGQPYGYTF; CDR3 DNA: TGTGCCAGCAGGGGACAGCCCTATGGCTACACCTTC
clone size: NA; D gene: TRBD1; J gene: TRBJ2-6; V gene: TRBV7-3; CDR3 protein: CASSFKPGGSAGANVLTF; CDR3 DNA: TGTGCCAGCAGCTTTAAACCAGGGGGAAGTGCTGGGGCCAACGTCCTGACTTTC
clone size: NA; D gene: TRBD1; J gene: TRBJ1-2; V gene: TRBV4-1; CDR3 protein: CASSARDRDLYGYTF; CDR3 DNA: TGCGCCAGCAGCGCCCGGGACAGGGACCTCTATGGCTACACCTTC
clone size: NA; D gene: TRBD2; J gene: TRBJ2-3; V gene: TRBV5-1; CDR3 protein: CASSWPPAGGGTDTQYF; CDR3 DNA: TGCGCCAGCAGCTGGCCTCCGGCGGGAGGTGGCACAGATACGCAGTATTTT
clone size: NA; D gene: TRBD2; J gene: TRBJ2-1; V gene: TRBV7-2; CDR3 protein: CASSRGLAGLTLHEQFF; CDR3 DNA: TGTGCCAGCAGCCGTGGACTAGCGGGACTGACCCTCCATGAGCAGTTCTTC
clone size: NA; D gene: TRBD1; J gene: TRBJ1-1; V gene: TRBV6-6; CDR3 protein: CASSKAMTGKNTEAFF; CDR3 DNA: TGTGCCAGCAGCAAAGCGATGACAGGGAAGAACACTGAAGCTTTCTTT
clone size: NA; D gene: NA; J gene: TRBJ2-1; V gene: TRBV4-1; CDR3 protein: CASSQGQARNNEQFF; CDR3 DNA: TGCGCCAGCAGCCAAGGACAGGCGCGAAACAATGAGCAGTTCTTC
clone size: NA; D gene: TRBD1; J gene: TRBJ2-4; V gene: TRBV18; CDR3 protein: CASSFLEGQGSNIQYF; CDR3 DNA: TGTGCCAGCTCATTCTTAGAGGGACAGGGGTCAAACATTCAGTACTTC
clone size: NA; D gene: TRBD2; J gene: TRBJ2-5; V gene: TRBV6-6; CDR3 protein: CASQTSGRSETQYF; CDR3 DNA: TGTGCCAGCCAGACTAGCGGGAGATCGGAGACCCAGTACTTC
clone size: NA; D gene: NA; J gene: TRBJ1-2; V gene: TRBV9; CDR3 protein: CASSVGGIYGYTF; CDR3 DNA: TGTGCCAGCAGCGTAGGCGGAATCTATGGCTACACCTTC
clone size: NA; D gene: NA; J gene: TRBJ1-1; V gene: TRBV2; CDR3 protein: CASSEEGSGTEAFF; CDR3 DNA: TGTGCCAGCAGTGAGGAGGGGAGTGGTACTGAAGCTTTCTTT
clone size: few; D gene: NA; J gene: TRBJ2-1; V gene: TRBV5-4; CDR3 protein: CASSPLSPHNEQFF; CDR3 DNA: TGTGCCAGCAGCCCCCTCTCCCCCCACAATGAGCAGTTCTTC
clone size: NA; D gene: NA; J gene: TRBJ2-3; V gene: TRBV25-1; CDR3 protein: CASSVTGSDTQYF; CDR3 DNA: TGTGCCAGCAGTGTCACAGGTTCAGATACGCAGTATTTT
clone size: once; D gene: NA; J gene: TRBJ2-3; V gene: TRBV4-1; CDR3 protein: CASSQEKRPTDTQYF; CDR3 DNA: TGCGCCAGCAGCCAAGAAAAGCGGCCCACAGATACGCAGTATTTT
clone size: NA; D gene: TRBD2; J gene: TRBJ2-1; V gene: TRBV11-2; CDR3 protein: CASSQGLAGGGEQFF; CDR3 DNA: TGTGCCAGCAGCCAAGGACTAGCGGGAGGCGGTGAGCAGTTCTTC
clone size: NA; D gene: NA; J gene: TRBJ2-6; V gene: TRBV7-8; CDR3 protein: CASSLTISGANVLTF; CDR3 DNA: TGTGCCAGCAGCCTGACAATCTCTGGGGCCAACGTCCTGACTTTC